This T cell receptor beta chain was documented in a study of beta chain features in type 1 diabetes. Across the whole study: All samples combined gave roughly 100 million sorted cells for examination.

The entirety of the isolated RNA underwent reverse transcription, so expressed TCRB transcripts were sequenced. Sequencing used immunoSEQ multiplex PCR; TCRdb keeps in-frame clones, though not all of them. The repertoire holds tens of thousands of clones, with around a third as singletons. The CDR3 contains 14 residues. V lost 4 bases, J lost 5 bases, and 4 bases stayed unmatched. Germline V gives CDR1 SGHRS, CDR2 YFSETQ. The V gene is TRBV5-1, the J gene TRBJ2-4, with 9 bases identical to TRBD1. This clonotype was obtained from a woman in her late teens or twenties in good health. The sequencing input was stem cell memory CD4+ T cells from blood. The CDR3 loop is CASSQRQGENIQYF. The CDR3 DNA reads TGCGCCAGCAGCCAGAGACAGGGGGAAAACATTCAGTACTTC.